Sequencing of this T cell receptor (beta chain) was carried out in a study of blood T cell repertoires in COVID-19. Libraries were prepared by immunoSEQ multiplex PCR; TCRdb keeps only in-frame clonotypes and omits some of them. The sample contains roughly 42,000 clones, about nine tenths of which appear only once. The CDR3 length is 14 residues. Looked up from germline, CDR1 is LNHNV and CDR2 is YYDKDF (reference sequence). The germline V and J ends were trimmed by 1 base and 4 bases, with 8 bases remaining between them. Sequencing input: peripheral blood. This clonotype was sampled from a human donor in a cohort sampled during active COVID-19. The chain couples TRBV15 to TRBJ2-1, with D perhaps TRBD2 (6 bases). This CDR3 is CATSRGGAYNEQFF. The CDR3 DNA reads as TGTGCCACCAGCAGAGGCGGGGCTTACAATGAGCAGTTCTTC.